The sequence of this TCR beta chain was determined in a study of cytomegalovirus exposure and HLA in healthy donors (dated by TCRdb to the late 2010s). At the level of the whole study: An earlier analysis of roughly 500 of the donors reported 250 to 350 Gb of sequence data and about 100 million unique TCR beta sequences from about 200 million T cells. Among some 410 genotyped donors of the cohort, an average of 235,054 unique TCR beta nucleotide sequences were sequenced per donor, around 20% of them non-productive. Alongside the repertoire data, information on donor age, sex, ethnicity and CMV serostatus was compiled. The T cell repertoires of 700 or so subjects were profiled by immunosequencing and related to cytomegalovirus serostatus. Every discovery cohort repertoire had been produced on one sequencing platform. A handful of DR-DQ haplotypes were handled as single units for association and clustering because linkage in the cohort was strong. A later genetic analysis took genome-wide SNP genotypes for about 55% of the 666 donors and used that subset as a discovery cohort. In a later analysis, previously published TCR beta repertoires from about 640 donors were re-analyzed and high-resolution HLA genotyping was added so that TCR occurrence patterns could be studied. High-throughput TCR immunosequencing, statistical association of individual TCRs with disease status, and machine learning were combined to predict cytomegalovirus infection status. Both class I and class II loci were covered by HLA typing, at four-digit resolution. Roughly 290 gigabases of sequencing data and around 90 million unique TCR sequences made up an early release that covered approximately 620 HLA-typed donors. A separate validation cohort of about 110 different subjects was used in addition to the roughly 640-subject first cohort. The number of typed donors differed by locus: about 629-630 for A, B, C, DRB1 and DQB1; some 540 for DQA1; around 580 for DPA1; and roughly 450 for DPB1. An earlier analysis of around 640 of the donors used high-throughput TCR beta sequencing to judge whether each TCR beta V gene segment behaved as functional or pseudogenic. Among the roughly 430 genotyped donors, under 90% belonged to the genetic ancestry cluster associated with self-reported Caucasian donors. The study aimed to test whether cataloging public T cell receptors could reveal signatures of past pathogen exposure. Rather than drawing on any new phenotypic data, the later analysis identified candidate immune exposures from TCR beta sequences and the way those sequences occurred across donors.

The method was the immunoSEQ multiplex PCR assay. A mixture of 60 forward primers for TCR Vbeta segments and 13 reverse primers for TCR Jbeta segments was used in the multiplex PCR. Amplification of the CDR3 region of rearranged TCR beta genes was performed with a multiplex PCR assay on genomic DNA. On the Illumina HiSeq System, the amplified TCR beta libraries were sequenced as 87-base-pair reads. In the source study's methods: Across the 600 to 700 repertoires, a later analysis counted 78 million or so unique TCR beta chains, around 11 million of which were shared by at least two donors. To remove PCR and sequencing errors, raw reads were error-corrected and collapsed into unique sequences using a nearest-neighbor algorithm that merged closely related sequences. To assign V, D and J gene segments, CDR3 sequences were aligned to IMGT reference sequences. For a sequence to be retained, a match of at least six nucleotides was required to both a V gene segment and a J gene segment. Rearrangements were classified as productive when the CDR3 lacked stop codons and remained in frame with V and J, and all other rearrangements were classified as non-productive. Following IMGT convention, CDR3 was defined as the stretch from the second conserved V-encoded cysteine up to the conserved J-encoded phenylalanine. The earlier analysis of fewer than 750 of the donors excluded sequences that lacked an unambiguous match to a single V gene segment. In an earlier analysis of several hundred of the donors, V segments were called functional above 56.7% productive rearrangements and were called segregating when the between-donor standard deviation exceeded 5%. A statistical classification framework was built to diagnose cytomegalovirus status from the catalog of TCR beta chain sequences. A later analysis assigned V and J genes by comparing TCR nucleotide sequences with IMGT/GENE-DB human TR gene sequences. A later analysis assigned CDR3 sequences and most-parsimonious VDJ recombination scenarios with the TCRdist pipeline. In a later analysis, each TCR beta chain was defined by its CDR3 amino acid sequence together with its V-gene family, and reads without a unique V-gene family were excluded. To address suspected cross-contamination and a sequencing artifact, a later analysis removed several hundred highly shared, low-generation-probability nucleotide sequences. For each public chain, a later analysis derived a clonal expansion index from normalized ranks of inferred template counts within each repertoire. In a later analysis, generation probabilities were computed using a VDJ recombination model fitted to out-of-frame rearrangements, and the results were checked against IGoR. In a later analysis, TCR-TCR, TCR-HLA and TCR-CMV co-occurrence was scored with hypergeometric tests, and a repertoire-size bias correction was applied to TCR pairs. False discovery rates were estimated in a later analysis by permuting HLA or CMV assignments 20 times. In a later analysis, co-occurring TCRs were grouped with DBSCAN, and TCRdist sequence similarity was added when clustering was performed within HLA-allele-positive subsets. For co-occurrence clustering, repertoires with fewer than 30,000 or more than 120,000 public chains were excluded, along with several repertoires with anomalous nucleotide sharing. TCRdb stores this immuneACCESS table with in-frame sequences only. Part of the clones is absent; in the studies checked, under half of the shortfall reflects unresolved V genes, and no reason is known for the rest. V and J calls and clone size are copied from that table; D and trimming were computed from the DNA. The sample table shows about 150,000 clones, and less than 85% are seen once. The ten largest clones add up to 5.5% to 8.5% of the sample.

Paper-wide results and their limitations: Because counts were too low, some 17 rarely observed V segments, including chromosome 9 orphons, were excluded from the earlier analysis of around 640 of the donors. Correlated functional status among segregating V segments might reflect linkage disequilibrium, but an unknown experimental factor could not be ruled out. In this cohort, only TCR beta chains were sequenced, and detectable features were limited by the absence of alpha or paired-chain data. In a later analysis, the rate of TCR association differed among HLA loci, with DRB1 alleles having the most associated TCRs and HLA-C alleles having the fewest. In vitro tests confirmed that a few of the cytomegalovirus-associated TCR beta chains recognize cytomegalovirus antigens. Roughly uniform sequencing depth across donors was assumed in presence/absence analyses, although this assumption may not hold. When HLA alleles, especially DR and DQ, strongly co-occurred, TCR associations were difficult to assign to individual alleles. The sequencing pipeline was judged likely to have produced a cluster of highly shared sequence variants as a technical artifact. Most TCR sequences were seen in very few donors, while some public TCRs were found in many individuals. In a later analysis, HLA-associated TCR beta chains were found to be more clonally expanded and to have lower generation probabilities than equally common non-associated chains. Immune exposure information for the cohort was limited to CMV serostatus. The authors suggested that the approach could potentially be generalized to other disease states and immunological phenotypes. In a later analysis, several top co-occurrence clusters were reported to appear linked to parvovirus B19, influenza, CMV and Epstein-Barr virus. A further reported finding was that TCR beta sequences accurately predicted the HLA-A and HLA-B alleles for most subjects in the first cohort. V-gene and J-gene trimming of TCR beta chains was associated with a missense DCLRE1C variant in a later genetic analysis, and the association was replicated in an independent cohort. In the study, approximately 150 TCR beta chains were listed as associated with cytomegalovirus. Because the 87-base-pair reads could not distinguish some IMGT-functional V segments, including TRBV6-2 and TRBV6-3, those segments were excluded. In a later analysis, about 17,000 TCR beta sequences were associated with specific HLA alleles at a false discovery rate of 0.05. In an earlier analysis of roughly 500 of the donors, most TCR beta V segments appeared in productive rearrangements about 90% or about 30% of the time, broadly matching IMGT annotations. The classifier was reported to diagnose cytomegalovirus status with high specificity and sensitivity in both the original cohort and the validation cohort. In a later analysis, most CMV-associated TCR beta chains were found to appear HLA-restricted, with HLA associations seemingly driven largely by CMV exposure. According to a later genetic analysis, donors in an Asian-associated ancestry cluster had fewer N-insertions in productive TCRs than the roughly 700-donor mean. Because HLA typing was missing for some donors at each locus, association tests included only the typed subset.

The cohort consisted of 650 to 850 healthy bone marrow donors. At the time of sampling, all cohort members were nominally healthy, though unrecorded immune exposures were likely present. The donor was CMV seropositive and belonged to the group of about 290 seropositive cohort members. A peripheral blood sample was collected from each donor, and TCR beta sequencing was performed on peripheral blood mononuclear cells. The Qiagen DNeasy Blood Extraction Kit was used to extract genomic DNA from the blood cell samples. Turning to this clone: This clone's antigen is unknown. No base quality information exists; no much larger clone differs at one position.

The CDR3 goes from the cysteine to the phenylalanine over 11 residues. The only DNA kept is the CDR3, 33 bases in frame from the first base. CDR1 and CDR2 (LNHDA, SQIVND) derive from the germline V gene (reference sequence). Trimming takes 5 bases from V and 5 bases from J, and the germline ends sit 6 bases apart. The sequence derives from a woman aged 45-60 years in good health and CMV-seropositive. Sample: PBMCs. The rearrangement joined TRBV19 to TRBJ1-1; the D gene cannot be named for sure. This receptor has the CDR3 CASSGSTEAFF. The DNA reads TGTGCCAGTAGTGGGAGTACTGAAGCTTTCTTT.